The source of this TCR beta chain is a study of technical replicates of blood from four donors. Clones were read by immunoSEQ multiplex PCR, and TCRdb kept only the in-frame ones, dropping some. Of 80,000 to 100,000 clones listed, 92% are singletons. This CDR3 region has 13 residues. Germline values: CDR1 SGHAT, CDR2 FQNNGV. Trimming removed 2 bases at V and 2 bases at J, with 4 bases between. The rearrangement uses TRBV11-2 and TRBJ2-4; D uncertain. Material: T cells isolated from PBMCs. The source is a human donor in good health. The CDR3 DNA reads as TGTGCCAGCAGCTTAACTACCAAAAACATTCAGTACTTC. It is translated as CASSLTTKNIQYF.